Following are 9 T cell receptor beta chains from one sample sequenced in a study of CD8+ T cells in alopecia areata. Treatment here: oral pan-JAK inhibitor, 5-10 mg twice daily. Sequencing used cDNA as its template, made by extracting RNA and reverse transcribing it. Sequencing used immunoSEQ multiplex PCR; TCRdb keeps in-frame clones, though not all of them. The sample holds roughly 120,000 clones, less than 75% seen once. The sequencing here drew on CD8+ T cells sorted from blood, taken at week 24, from a patient treated with tofacitinib. Every receptor here comes from a human donor with alopecia areata.

The DNA for the CDR3 is TGTGCCAGCAGCGTTCCGGGACAGGAAGGTCTGAATGAGCAGTTCTTC. Protein sequence: CASSVPGQEGLNEQFF. The gene calls are TRBV9 and TRBJ2-1, with 8 positions matching TRBD1. The CDR3 has 16 amino acids. Germline loops: CDR1 SGDLS, CDR2 YYNGEE. With V trimmed by 2 bases and J by 7 bases, 11 bases remained unmatched. Drawing the rest from reference TRBV9 and TRBJ2-1, the complete variable domain is DSGVTQTPKHLITATGQRVTLRCSPRSGDLSVYWYQQSLDQGLQFLIQYYNGEERAKGNILERFSAQQFPDLHSELNLSSLELGDSALYFCASSVPGQEGLNEQFFGPGTRLTVL.

In its sample, this clone was seen a few times. The chain uses TRBV30 and TRBJ1-5, with no clear D. V lost 2 bases and J 7 bases, leaving 15 bases between the germline ends. The CDR3 has 14 residues. Per germline, CDR1 GTSNPN and CDR2 SVGIG (reference sequence). CDR3 in amino acids: CAWSTRGGRQPQHF. Written as DNA, the CDR3 is TGTGCCTGGAGTACCCGGGGTGGCCGGCAGCCCCAGCATTTT.

The chain recombines TRBV18 with TRBJ1-2; 9 bases align to TRBD1. This CDR3 comprises 16 residues. Germline CDR1 reads KGHSH; CDR2 reads LQKENI. V lost 1 base and J lost 6; bases outside the gene matches: 9. CDR3 in DNA: TGTGCCAGCTCACCACTCGGGACAGGGCCCCCCGATGGCTACACCTTC. This translates into CASSPLGTGPPDGYTF.

CDR3 protein: CASSEGWGSYEQYF. The CDR3 region has the DNA TGTGCCAGCAGTGAAGGGTGGGGCTCGTACGAGCAGTACTTC. The V and J genes are TRBV6-1 and TRBJ2-7; possible D gene TRBD1, 5 bases. The CDR3 is 14 amino acids. Germline V gene lookup returns CDR1 MNHNS and CDR2 SASEGT. With 1 base removed from V and 4 bases from J, the gap between germline ends came to 11 bases.

This clone was seen a handful of times. The J gene is TRBJ2-3, the V gene TRBV6-4, with 10 bases identical to TRBD1. This CDR3 contains 14 residues. After removal of 2 bases from V and 4 bases from J, the junction contained 0 bases not matched to a gene. The V gene's germline CDR1 is MRHNA and CDR2 SNTAGT. The DNA for the CDR3 is TGTGCCAGCAGTGACGGGACAGGGGCAGATACGCAGTATTTT. The encoded protein is CASSDGTGADTQYF.

This clone turned up a few times. This chain uses TRBV29-1 with TRBJ1-2; TRBD1 is a possible D gene (6 bases). This CDR3 comprises 15 residues. CDR1 and CDR2 from the germline V gene are SQVTM and ANQGSEA. Trimming pared 0 bases from V and 3 bases from J, leaving 14 bases between. The CDR3 nucleotides read TGCAGCGTTGAAGATCTTGAGCAGGGGCACTATGGCTACACCTTC. Translated, it gives CSVEDLEQGHYGYTF.

The genes are TRBV4-1 and TRBJ2-7; TRBD2 aligns across 11 bases. Per germline, CDR1 MGHRA and CDR2 YSYEKL. V gave up 4 bases and J gave up 3 bases; unmatched junction bases: 2. The CDR3 is 14 residues long. The chain's CDR3 is CASSPLAGGYEQYF. The CDR3 bases are TGCGCCAGCAGCCCCCTAGCGGGGGGCTACGAGCAGTACTTC.

The V call is TRBV4-3, the J call TRBJ1-6; D remains unclear. The CDR3 consists of 16 residues. V was cut by 0 bases and J by 0 bases, with 6 bases left in between. The germline V gene encodes CDR1 LGHNA and CDR2 YSLEER. CDR3 in amino acids: CASSQEWRSYNSPLHF. Here the CDR3 DNA reads TGCGCCAGCAGCCAAGAATGGCGCTCCTATAATTCACCCCTCCACTTT.

The chain carries TRBV7-9 and TRBJ2-5, with TRBD1 as a possible D gene (6 bases). Trimming left V 2 bases short and J 5 bases short, with 12 bases between. The CDR3 has 14 amino acids. Germline V gives CDR1 SEHNR, CDR2 FQNEAQ (reference sequence). DNA of the CDR3: TGTGCCAGCAGCTTATGGGGGCCGAGGGAGACCCAGTACTTC. It codes for CASSLWGPRETQYF.